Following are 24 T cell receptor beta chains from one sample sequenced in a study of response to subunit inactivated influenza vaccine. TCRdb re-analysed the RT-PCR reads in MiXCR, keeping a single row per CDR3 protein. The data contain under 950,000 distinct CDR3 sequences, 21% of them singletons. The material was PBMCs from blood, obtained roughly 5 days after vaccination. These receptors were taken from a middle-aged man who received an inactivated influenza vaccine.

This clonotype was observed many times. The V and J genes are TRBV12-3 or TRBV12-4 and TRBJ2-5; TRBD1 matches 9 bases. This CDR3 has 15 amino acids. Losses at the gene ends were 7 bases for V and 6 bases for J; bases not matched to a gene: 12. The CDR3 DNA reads TGTGCCAGCACCCTCTCCGGGACAGGGACAAAGACCCAGTACTTC. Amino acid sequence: CASTLSGTGTKTQYF.

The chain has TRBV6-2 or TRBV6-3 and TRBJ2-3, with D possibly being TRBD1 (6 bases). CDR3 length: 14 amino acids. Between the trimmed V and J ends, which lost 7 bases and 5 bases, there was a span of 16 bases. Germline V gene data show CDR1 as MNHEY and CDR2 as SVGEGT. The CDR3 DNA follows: TGTGCCAGCAACGCGCAGGGGTCCGGAGATACGCAGTATTTT. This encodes CASNAQGSGDTQYF.

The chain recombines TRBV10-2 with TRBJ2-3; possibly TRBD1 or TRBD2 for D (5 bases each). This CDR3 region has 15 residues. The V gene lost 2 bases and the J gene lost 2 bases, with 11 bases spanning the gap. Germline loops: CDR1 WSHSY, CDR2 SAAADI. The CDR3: CASSEPRGNTDTQYF. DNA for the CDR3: TGCGCCAGCAGTGAGCCCCGGGGCAACACAGATACGCAGTATTTT.

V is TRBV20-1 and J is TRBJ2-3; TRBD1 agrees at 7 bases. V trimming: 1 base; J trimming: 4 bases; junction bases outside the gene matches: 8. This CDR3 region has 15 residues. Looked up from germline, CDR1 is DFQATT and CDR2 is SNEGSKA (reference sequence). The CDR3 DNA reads TGCAGTGCTAGAGGAACAGGGGATAGGCCAGATACGCAGTATTTT. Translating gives CSARGTGDRPDTQYF.

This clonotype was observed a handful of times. DNA for the CDR3: TGCGCCAGCAGCCAAGGACTAGCGGGAATCGAGACCCAGTACTTC. It encodes CASSQGLAGIETQYF. The rearrangement links TRBV4-3 to TRBJ2-5; TRBD2 matches at 11 bases. Germline CDR1 reads LGHNA; CDR2 reads YSLEER. J lost 5 bases, V lost 1 base, and 3 bases had no gene match. This CDR3 is 15 amino acids long.

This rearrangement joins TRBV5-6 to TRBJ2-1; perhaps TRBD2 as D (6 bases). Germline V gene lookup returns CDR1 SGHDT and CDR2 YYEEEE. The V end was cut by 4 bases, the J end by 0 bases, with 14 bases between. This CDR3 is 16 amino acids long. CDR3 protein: CASSARGVSSYNEQFF. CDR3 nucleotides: TGTGCCAGCAGCGCGCGGGGAGTGAGCTCCTACAATGAGCAGTTCTTC.

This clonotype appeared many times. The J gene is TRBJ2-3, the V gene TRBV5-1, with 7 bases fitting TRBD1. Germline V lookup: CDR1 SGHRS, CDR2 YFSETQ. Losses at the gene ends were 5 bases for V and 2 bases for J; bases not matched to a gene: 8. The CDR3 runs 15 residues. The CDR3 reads CASRDGTASTDTQYF. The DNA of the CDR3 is TGCGCCAGCAGGGACGGGACAGCCTCCACAGATACGCAGTATTTT.

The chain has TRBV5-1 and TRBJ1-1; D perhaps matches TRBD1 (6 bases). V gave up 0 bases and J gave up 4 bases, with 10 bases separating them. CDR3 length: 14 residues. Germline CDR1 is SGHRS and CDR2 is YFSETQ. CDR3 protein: CASSLGGAATEAFF. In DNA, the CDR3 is TGCGCCAGCAGCTTGGGGGGGGCTGCCACTGAAGCTTTCTTT.

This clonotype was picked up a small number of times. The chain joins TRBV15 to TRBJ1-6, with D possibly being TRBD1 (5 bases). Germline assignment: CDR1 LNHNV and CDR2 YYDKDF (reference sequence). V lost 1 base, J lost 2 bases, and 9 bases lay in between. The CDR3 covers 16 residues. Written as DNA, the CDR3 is TGTGCCACCAGCAGAGGTGACAGAGCCTATAATTCACCCCTCCACTTT. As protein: CATSRGDRAYNSPLHF.

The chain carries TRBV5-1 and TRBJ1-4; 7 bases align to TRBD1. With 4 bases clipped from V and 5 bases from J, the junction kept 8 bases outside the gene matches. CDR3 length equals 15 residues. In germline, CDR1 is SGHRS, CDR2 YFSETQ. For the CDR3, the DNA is TGCGCCAGCAGCCGGGGGGACAGCAAAAATGAAAAACTGTTTTTT. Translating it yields CASSRGDSKNEKLFF.

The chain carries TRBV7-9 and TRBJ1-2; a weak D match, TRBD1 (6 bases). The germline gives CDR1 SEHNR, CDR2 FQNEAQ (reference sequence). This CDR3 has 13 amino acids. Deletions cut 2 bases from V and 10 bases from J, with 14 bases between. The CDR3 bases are TGTGCCAGCAGCTTACCGGGGGCGCGTGCCTACACCTTC. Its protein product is CASSLPGARAYTF.

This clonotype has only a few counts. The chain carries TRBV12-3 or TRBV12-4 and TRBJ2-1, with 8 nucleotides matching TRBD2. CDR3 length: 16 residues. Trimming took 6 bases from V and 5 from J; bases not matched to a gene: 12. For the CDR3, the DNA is TGTGCCAGCAGCTCGTCAGCGGGAGTACGCAACAATGAGCAGTTCTTC. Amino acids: CASSSSAGVRNNEQFF.

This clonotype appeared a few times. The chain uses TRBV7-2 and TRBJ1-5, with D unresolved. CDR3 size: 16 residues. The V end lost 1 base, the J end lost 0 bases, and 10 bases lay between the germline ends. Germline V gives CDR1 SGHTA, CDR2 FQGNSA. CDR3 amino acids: CASSLGGWYSNQPQHF. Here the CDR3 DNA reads TGTGCCAGCAGCTTAGGTGGTTGGTATAGCAATCAGCCCCAGCATTTT.

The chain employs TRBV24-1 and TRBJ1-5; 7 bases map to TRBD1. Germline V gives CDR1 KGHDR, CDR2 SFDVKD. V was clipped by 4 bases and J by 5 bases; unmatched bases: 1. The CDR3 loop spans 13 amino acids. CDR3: CATSDDRDQPQHF. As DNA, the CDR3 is TGTGCCACCAGTGACGACAGGGATCAGCCCCAGCATTTT.

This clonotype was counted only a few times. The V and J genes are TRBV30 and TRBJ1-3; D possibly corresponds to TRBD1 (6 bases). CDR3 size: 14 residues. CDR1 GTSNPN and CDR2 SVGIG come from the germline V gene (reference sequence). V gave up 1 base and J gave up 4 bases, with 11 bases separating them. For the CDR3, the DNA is TGTGCCTGGAGTGGAACAGGGCGAGGAAACACCATATATTTT. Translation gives CAWSGTGRGNTIYF. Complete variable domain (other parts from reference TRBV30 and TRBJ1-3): SQTIHQWPATLVQPVGSPLSLECTVEGTSNPNLYWYRQAAGRGLQLLFYSVGIGQISSEVPQNLSASRPQDRQFILSSKKLLLSDSGFYLCAWSGTGRGNTIYFGEGSWLTVV.

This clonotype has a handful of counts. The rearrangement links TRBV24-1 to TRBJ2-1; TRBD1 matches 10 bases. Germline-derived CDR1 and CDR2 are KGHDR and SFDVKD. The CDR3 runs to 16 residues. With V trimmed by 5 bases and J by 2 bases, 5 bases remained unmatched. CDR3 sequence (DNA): TGTGCCACCAGTGGCCTCGGACAGGGGGCCTACAATGAGCAGTTCTTC. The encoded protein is CATSGLGQGAYNEQFF.

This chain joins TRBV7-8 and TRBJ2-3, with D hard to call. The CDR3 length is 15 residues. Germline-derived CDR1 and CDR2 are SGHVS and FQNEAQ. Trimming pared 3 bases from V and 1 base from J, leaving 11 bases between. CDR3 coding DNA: TGTGCCAGCAGCTTTGGGCGTCACCGCACAGATACGCAGTATTTT. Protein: CASSFGRHRTDTQYF.

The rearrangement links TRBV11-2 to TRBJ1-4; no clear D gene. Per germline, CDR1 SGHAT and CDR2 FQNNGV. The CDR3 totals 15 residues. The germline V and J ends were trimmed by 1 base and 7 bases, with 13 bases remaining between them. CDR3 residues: CASSLAAGLVEKLFF. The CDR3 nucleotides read TGTGCCAGCAGCTTAGCGGCGGGGTTGGTTGAAAAACTGTTTTTT.

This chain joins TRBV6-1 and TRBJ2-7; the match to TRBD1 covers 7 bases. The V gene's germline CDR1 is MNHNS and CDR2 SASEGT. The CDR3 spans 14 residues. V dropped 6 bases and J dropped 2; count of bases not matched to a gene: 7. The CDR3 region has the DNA TGTGCCAGCAGGAGGGACAGTGGACCCTACGAGCAGTACTTC. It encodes CASRRDSGPYEQYF.

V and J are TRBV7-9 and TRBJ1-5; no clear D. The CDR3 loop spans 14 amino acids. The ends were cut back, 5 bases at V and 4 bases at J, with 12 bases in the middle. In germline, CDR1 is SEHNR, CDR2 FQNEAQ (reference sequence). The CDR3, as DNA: TGTGCCAGCAGCCCGGAGGCGGCAAATCAGCCCCAGCATTTT. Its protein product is CASSPEAANQPQHF.

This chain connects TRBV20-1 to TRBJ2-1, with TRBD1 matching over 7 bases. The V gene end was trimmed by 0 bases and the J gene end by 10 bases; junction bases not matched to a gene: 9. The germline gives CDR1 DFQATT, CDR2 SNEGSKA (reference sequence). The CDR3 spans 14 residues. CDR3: CSARDGTGVDEQFF. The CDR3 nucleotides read TGCAGTGCTAGAGATGGTACAGGGGTCGACGAGCAGTTCTTC.

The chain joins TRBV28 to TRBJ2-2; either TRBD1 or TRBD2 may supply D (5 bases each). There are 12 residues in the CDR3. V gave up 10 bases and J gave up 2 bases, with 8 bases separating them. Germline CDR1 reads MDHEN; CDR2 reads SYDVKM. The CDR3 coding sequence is TGTGCCATCGGGACCAACACCGGGGAGCTGTTTTTT. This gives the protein CAIGTNTGELFF.

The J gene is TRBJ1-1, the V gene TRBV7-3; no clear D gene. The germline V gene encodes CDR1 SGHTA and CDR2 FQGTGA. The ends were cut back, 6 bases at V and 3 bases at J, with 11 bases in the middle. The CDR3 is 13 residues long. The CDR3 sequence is CASSWQEDTEAFF. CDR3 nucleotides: TGTGCCAGCAGTTGGCAGGAGGACACTGAAGCTTTCTTT. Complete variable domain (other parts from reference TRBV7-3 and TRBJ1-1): GAGVSQTPSNKVTEKGKYVELRCDPISGHTALYWYRQSLGQGPEFLIYFQGTGAADDSGLPNDRFFAVRPEGSVSTLKIQRTERGDSAVYLCASSWQEDTEAFFGQGTRLTVV.

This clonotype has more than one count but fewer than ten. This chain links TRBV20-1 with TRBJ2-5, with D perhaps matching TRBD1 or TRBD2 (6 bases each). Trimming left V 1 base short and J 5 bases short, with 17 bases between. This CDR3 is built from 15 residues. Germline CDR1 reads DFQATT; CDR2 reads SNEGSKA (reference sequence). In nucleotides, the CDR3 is TGCAGTGCTAGAGGGGTGAGGGGGGCAGGGGAGACCCAGTACTTC. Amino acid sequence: CSARGVRGAGETQYF.